This T cell receptor (beta chain) comes out of a study of vaccination effects on CD4 cells after COVID-19. Turning to the study itself: After the second dose, samples were taken at median day 72. Study-wide points: Cross-reactivity toward common cold coronaviruses was confined to only 1 of 255 vaccine-induced clones in healthy vaccinees. Few convalescent patients were studied, and early post-infection samples were lacking.

Pools of viral peptides were used by the ViraFEST assay to expand antigen-specific CD4+ T cells ahead of sequencing. At the end of over 8 days of culture, CD4+ T cells were isolated. All participants had two doses of either the BNT162b2 or mRNA-1273 vaccine. Concerning this clone itself: Its antigen is currently unknown.

Here immunoSEQ multiplex PCR was the method, and the copy in TCRdb shows in-frame clones only, minus some. The table lists around 25,000 clones, about 83% of them singletons, with 1.4% in the top ten. The receptor was derived from a human donor who received a COVID-19 vaccine. Some clones in this sample may be carry-over from other donors' samples. Sequencing used CD4+ T cells from PBMCs cultured with HCoV-NL63 spike peptides, obtained after COVID-19 vaccination.

This CDR3 reads CASSGTGLGTGELFF. CDR3 sequence (DNA): TGTGCCAGCAGCGGGACAGGGCTGGGCACCGGGGAGCTGTTTTTT. The gene calls are TRBV7-3 and TRBJ2-2, with 9 bases fitting TRBD1. The CDR3 extends over 15 amino acids. Germline trimming cut 5 bases from V and 4 bases from J; bases unmatched to any gene: 5. Germline V gives CDR1 SGHTA, CDR2 FQGTGA.